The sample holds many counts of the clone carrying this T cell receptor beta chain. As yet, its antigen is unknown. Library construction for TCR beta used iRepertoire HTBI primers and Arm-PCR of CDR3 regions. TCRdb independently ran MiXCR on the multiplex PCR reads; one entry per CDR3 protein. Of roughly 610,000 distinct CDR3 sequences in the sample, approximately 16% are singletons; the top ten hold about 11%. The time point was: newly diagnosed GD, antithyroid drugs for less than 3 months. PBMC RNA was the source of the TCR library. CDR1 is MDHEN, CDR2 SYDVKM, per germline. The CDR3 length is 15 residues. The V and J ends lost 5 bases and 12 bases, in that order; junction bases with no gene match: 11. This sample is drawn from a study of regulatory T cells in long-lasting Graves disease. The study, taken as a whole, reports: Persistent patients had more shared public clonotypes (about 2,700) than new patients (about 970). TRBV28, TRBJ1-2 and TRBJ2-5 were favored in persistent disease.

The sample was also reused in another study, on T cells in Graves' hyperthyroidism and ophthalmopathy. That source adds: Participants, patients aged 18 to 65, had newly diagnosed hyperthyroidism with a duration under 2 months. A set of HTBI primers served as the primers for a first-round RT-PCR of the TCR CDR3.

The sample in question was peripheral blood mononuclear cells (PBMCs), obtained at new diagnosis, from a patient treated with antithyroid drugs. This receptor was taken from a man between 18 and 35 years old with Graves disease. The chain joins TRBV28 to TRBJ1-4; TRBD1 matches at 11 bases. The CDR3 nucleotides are TGTGCCAGCAGTAATCCGGGACAGGGGGGGGCGGAACTGTTTTTT. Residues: CASSNPGQGGAELFF.